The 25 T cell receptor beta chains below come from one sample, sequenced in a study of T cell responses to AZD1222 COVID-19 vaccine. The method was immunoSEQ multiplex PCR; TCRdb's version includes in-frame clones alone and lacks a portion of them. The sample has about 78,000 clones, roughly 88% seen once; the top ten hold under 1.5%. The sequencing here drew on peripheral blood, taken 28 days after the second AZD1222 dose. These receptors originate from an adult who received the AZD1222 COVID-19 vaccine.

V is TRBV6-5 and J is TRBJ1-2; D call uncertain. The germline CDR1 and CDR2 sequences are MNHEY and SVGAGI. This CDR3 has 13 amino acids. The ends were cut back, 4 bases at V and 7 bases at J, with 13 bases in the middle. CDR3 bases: TGTGCCAGCAGTTCTTACGGCGGCGGTGGCTACACCTTC. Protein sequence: CASSSYGGGGYTF.

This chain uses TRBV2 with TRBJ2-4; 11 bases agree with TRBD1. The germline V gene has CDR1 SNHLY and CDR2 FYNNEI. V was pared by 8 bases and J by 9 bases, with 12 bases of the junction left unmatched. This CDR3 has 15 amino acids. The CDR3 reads CASGSRTGGVGIQYF. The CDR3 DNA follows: TGTGCCAGCGGGAGCCGGACAGGGGGCGTGGGCATTCAGTACTTC.

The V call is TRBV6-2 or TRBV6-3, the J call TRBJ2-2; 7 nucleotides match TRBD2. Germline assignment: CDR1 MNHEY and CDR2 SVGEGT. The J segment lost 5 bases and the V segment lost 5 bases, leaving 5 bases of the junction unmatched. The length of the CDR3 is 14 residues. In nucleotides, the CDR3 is TGTGCCAGCAGTCCCTGGGGGGGTACCGGGGAGCTGTTTTTT. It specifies CASSPWGGTGELFF.

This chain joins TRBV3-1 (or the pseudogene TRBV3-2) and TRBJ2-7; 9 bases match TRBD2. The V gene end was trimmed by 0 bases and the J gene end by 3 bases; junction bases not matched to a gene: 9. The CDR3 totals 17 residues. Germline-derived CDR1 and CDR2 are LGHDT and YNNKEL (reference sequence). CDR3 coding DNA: TGTGCCAGCAGCCAAGATTCAAGGGCGGGGGGGCTCTACGAGCAGTACTTC. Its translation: CASSQDSRAGGLYEQYF.

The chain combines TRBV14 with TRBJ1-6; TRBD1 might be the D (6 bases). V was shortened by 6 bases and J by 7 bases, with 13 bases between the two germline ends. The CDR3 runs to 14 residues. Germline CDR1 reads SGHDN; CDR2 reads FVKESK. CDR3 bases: TGTGCCAGCAGAATCCGGGACAACAATTCACCCCTCCACTTT. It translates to CASRIRDNNSPLHF.

CDR3 residues: CASRQPGRGGNYGYTF. CDR3 nucleotides: TGTGCCAGCAGACAACCGGGACGGGGGGGAAACTATGGCTACACCTTC. The chain has TRBV28 and TRBJ1-2, with a tentative D call TRBD1 (5 bases). V lost 6 bases and J 2 bases, leaving 19 bases between the germline ends. The CDR3 sequence is 16 residues long. Germline values: CDR1 MDHEN, CDR2 SYDVKM.

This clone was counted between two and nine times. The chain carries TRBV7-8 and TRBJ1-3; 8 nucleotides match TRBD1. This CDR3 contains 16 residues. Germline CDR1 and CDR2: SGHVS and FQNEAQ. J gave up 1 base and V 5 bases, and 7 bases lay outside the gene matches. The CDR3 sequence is CASSADRARSGNTIYF. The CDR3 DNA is TGTGCCAGCAGCGCGGACAGGGCACGGTCTGGAAACACCATATATTTT.

CDR3: CASSWGQGRYNEQFF. The CDR3 bases are TGTGCCAGCAGTTGGGGACAGGGGCGTTACAATGAGCAGTTCTTC. The genes are TRBV6-5 and TRBJ2-1, with 10 bases identical to TRBD1. The germline gives CDR1 MNHEY, CDR2 SVGAGI. The ends lost 4 bases at V and 4 bases at J; junction bases unmatched: 4. The CDR3 consists of 15 residues.

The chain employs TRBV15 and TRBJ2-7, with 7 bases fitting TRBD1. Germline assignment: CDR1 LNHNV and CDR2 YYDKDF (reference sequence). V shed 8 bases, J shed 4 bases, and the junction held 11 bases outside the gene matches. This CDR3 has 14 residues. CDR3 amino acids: CATGHRGLGYEQYF. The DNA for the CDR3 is TGTGCCACCGGGCACAGGGGCTTGGGATACGAGCAGTACTTC.

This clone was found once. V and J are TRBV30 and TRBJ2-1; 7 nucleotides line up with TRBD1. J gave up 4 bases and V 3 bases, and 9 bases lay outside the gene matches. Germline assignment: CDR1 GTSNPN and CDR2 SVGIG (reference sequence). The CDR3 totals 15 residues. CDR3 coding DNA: TGTGCCTGGAGAGGTCTAGGGGGCCGTTACAATGAGCAGTTCTTC. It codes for CAWRGLGGRYNEQFF.

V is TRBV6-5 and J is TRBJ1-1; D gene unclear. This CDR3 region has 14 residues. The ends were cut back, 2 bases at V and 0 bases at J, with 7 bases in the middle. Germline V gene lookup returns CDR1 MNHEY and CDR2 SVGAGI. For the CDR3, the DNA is TGTGCCAGCAGTTACAGGCCGGTGAACACTGAAGCTTTCTTT. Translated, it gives CASSYRPVNTEAFF.

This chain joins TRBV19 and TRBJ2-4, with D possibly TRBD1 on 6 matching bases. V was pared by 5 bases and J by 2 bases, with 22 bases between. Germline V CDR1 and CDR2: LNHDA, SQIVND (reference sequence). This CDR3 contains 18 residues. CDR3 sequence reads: CASSRTSGAAWSKNIQYF. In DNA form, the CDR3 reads TGTGCCAGTAGTCGAACTTCAGGGGCGGCGTGGTCCAAAAACATTCAGTACTTC.

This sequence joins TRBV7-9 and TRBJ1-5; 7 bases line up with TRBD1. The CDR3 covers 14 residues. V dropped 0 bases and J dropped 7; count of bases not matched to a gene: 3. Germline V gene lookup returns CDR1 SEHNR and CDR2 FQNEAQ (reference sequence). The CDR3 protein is CASSLAGTDQPQHF. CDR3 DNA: TGTGCCAGCAGCTTAGCCGGGACAGACCAGCCCCAGCATTTT.

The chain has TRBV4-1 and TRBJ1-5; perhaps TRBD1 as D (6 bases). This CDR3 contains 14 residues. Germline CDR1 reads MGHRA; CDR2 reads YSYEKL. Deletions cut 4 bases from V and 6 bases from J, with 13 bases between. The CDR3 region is CASSREQGIQPQHF. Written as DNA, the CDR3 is TGCGCCAGCAGCCGAGAACAGGGAATTCAGCCCCAGCATTTT.

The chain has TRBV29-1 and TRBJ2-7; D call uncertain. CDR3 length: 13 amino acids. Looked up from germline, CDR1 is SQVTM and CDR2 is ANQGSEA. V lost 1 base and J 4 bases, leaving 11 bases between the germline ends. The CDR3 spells CSVEGEKGYEQYF. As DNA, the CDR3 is TGCAGCGTTGAAGGCGAGAAAGGTTACGAGCAGTACTTC.

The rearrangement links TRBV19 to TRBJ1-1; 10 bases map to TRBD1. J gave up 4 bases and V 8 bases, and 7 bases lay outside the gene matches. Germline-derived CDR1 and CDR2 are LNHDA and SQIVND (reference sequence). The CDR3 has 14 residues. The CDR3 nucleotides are TGTGCCAGTTTGCCGGGGACAGGGGTCACTGAAGCTTTCTTT. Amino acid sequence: CASLPGTGVTEAFF.

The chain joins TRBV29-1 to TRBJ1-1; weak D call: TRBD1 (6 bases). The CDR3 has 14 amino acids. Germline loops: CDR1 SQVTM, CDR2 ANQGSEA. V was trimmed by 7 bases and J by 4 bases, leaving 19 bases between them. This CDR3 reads CSARQGGQGTEAFF. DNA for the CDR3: TGCAGCGCCCGCCAAGGGGGGCAGGGCACTGAAGCTTTCTTT.

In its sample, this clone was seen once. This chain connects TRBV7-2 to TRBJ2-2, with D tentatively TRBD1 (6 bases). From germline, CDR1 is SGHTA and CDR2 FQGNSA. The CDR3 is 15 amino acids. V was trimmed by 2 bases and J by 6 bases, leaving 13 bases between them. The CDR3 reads CASSLIGTGPGELFF. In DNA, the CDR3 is TGTGCCAGCAGCTTAATAGGAACAGGGCCCGGGGAGCTGTTTTTT.

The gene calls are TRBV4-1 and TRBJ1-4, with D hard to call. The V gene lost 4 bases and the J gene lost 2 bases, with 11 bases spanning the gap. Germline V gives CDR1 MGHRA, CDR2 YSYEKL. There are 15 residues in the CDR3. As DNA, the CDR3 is TGCGCCAGCAGCCGCCCTACACATACTAATGAAAAACTGTTTTTT. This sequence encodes CASSRPTHTNEKLFF.

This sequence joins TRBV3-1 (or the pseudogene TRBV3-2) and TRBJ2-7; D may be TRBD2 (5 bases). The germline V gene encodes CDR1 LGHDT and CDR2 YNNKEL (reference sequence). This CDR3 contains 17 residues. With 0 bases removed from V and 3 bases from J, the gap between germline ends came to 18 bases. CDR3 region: CASSQDRRRGWDYEQYF. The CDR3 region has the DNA TGTGCCAGCAGCCAAGATCGAAGGAGAGGGTGGGACTACGAGCAGTACTTC.

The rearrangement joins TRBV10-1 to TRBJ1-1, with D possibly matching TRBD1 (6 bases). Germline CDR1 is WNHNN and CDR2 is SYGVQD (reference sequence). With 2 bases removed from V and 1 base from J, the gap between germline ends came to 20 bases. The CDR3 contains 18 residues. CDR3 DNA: TGCGCCAGCAGTGAGCCCCAAACCCGGACAGACCCGAACACTGAAGCTTTCTTT. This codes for CASSEPQTRTDPNTEAFF.

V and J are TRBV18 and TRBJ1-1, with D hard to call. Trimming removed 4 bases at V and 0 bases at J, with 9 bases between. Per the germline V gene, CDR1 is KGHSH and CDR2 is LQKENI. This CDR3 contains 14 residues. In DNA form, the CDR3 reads TGTGCCAGCTCACGCTCTGTAATGAACACTGAAGCTTTCTTT. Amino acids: CASSRSVMNTEAFF.

The CDR3 coding sequence is TGTGCCAGCAGCCTATCGATAAGGGATACGCAGTATTTT. Translating gives CASSLSIRDTQYF. V is TRBV28 and J is TRBJ2-3; D call uncertain. CDR3 length: 13 amino acids. V was cut by 6 bases and J by 6 bases, with 13 bases left in between. Germline V gene lookup returns CDR1 MDHEN and CDR2 SYDVKM. The whole variable domain, remainder taken from reference TRBV28 and TRBJ2-3, is DVKVTQSSRYLVKRTGEKVFLECVQDMDHENMFWYRQDPGLGLRLIYFSYDVKMKEKGDIPEGYSVSREKKERFSLILESASTNQTSMYLCASSLSIRDTQYFGPGTRLTVL.

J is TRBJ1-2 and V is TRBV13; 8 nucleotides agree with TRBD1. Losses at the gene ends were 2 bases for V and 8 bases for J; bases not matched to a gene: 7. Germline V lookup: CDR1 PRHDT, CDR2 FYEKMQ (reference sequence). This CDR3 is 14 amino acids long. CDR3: CASSLRQGARGYTF. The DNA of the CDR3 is TGTGCCAGCAGCTTAAGGCAGGGGGCGCGCGGCTACACCTTC. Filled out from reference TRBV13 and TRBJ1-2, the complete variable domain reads AAGVIQSPRHLIKEKRETATLKCYPIPRHDTVYWYQQGPGQDPQFLISFYEKMQSDKGSIPDRFSAQQFSDYHSELNMSSLELGDSALYFCASSLRQGARGYTFGSGTRLTVV.

In nucleotides, the CDR3 is TGCGCCAGCAGCCCCGGGCAGGGGGACTATGGCTACACCTTC. Its translation is CASSPGQGDYGYTF. The gene calls are TRBV4-1 and TRBJ1-2, with TRBD1 matching over 7 bases. Trimming at V came to 4 bases and at J to 3 bases, leaving 5 bases not matched to a gene. Germline loops: CDR1 MGHRA, CDR2 YSYEKL. The CDR3 contains 14 residues.